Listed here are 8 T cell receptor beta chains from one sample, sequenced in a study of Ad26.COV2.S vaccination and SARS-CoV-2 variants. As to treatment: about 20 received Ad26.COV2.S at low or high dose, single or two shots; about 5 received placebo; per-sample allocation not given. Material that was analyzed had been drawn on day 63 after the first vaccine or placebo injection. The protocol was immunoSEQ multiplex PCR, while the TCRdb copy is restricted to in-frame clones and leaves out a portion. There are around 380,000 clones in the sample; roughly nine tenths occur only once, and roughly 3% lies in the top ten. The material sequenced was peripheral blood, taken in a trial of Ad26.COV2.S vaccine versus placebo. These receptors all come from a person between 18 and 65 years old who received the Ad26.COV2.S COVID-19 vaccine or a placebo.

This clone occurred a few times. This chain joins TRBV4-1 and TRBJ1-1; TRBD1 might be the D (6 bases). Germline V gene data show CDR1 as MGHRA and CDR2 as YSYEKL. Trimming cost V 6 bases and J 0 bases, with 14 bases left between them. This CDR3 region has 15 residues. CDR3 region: CASSSTTGMNTEAFF. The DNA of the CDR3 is TGCGCCAGCAGTTCAACTACAGGGATGAACACTGAAGCTTTCTTT.

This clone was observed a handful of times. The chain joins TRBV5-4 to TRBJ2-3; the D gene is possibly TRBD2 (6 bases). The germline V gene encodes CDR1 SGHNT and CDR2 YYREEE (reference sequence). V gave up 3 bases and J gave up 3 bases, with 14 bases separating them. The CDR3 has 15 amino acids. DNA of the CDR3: TGTGCCAGCAGCTCCACTCCGGGACTTACAGATACGCAGTATTTT. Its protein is CASSSTPGLTDTQYF.

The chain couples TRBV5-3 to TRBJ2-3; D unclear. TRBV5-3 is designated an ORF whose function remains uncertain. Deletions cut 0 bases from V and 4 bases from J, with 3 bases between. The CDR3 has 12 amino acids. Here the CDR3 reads CARSLDADTQYF. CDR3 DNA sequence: TGTGCCAGAAGCTTGGACGCAGATACGCAGTATTTT.

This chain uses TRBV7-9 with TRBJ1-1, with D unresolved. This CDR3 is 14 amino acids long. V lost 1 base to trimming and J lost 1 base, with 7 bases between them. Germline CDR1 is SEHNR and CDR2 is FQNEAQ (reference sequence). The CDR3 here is CASSLEGRNTEAFF. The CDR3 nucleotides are TGTGCCAGCAGCTTAGAAGGCCGGAACACTGAAGCTTTCTTT.

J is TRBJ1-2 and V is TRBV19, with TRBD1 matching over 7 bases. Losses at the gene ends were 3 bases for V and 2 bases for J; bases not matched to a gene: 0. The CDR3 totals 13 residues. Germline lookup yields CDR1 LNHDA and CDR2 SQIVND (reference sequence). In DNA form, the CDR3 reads TGTGCCAGTAGTATGGACAGGAACTATGGCTACACCTTC. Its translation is CASSMDRNYGYTF.

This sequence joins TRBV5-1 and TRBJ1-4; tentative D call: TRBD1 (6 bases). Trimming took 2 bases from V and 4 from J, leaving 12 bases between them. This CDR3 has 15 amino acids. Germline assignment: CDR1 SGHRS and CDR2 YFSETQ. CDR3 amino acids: CASSFGGAVNEKLFF. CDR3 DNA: TGCGCCAGCAGCTTCGGGGGGGCTGTTAATGAAAAACTGTTTTTT.

The DNA of the CDR3 is TGTGCCAGCAGCTCGGGGGTCCACGAGCAGTACTTC. Its translation: CASSSGVHEQYF. This chain links TRBV5-6 with TRBJ2-7; D is perhaps TRBD2 (6 bases). Trimming removed 3 bases at V and 5 bases at J, with 9 bases between. Germline lookup yields CDR1 SGHDT and CDR2 YYEEEE. The CDR3 has 12 amino acids.

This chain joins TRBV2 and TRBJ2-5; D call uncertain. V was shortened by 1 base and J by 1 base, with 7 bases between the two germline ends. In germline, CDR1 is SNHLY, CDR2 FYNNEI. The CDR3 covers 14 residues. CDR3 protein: CASSEVITQETQYF. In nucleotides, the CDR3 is TGTGCCAGCAGTGAAGTGATCACCCAAGAGACCCAGTACTTC. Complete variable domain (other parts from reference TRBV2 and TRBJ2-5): EPEVTQTPSHQVTQMGQEVILRCVPISNHLYFYWYRQILGQKVEFLVSFYNNEISEKSEIFDDQFSVERPDGSNFTLKIRSTKLEDSAMYFCASSEVITQETQYFGPGTRLLVL.